A single sample gave rise to the 17 T cell receptor beta chains below, sequenced in a study of glioma-infiltrating T cells. Amplification of TCR alpha and beta CDR3 regions from RNA used iRepertoire nested multiplex PCR. MiXCR was run by TCRdb on the multiplex PCR reads, yielding one entry per CDR3 protein. The sample carries 150,000 or so distinct CDR3 sequences, 35% to 50% recorded once. Sequenced input: glioma tissue, nonneoplastic brain tissue, or PBMCs (not recorded which). These receptors came from a human donor with low-grade glioma or glioblastoma, undergoing nonglioma brain surgery, or in good health (not recorded which).

The V call is TRBV6-1, the J call TRBJ1-2; possible D gene TRBD1, 6 bases. Looked up from germline, CDR1 is MNHNS and CDR2 is SASEGT. V dropped 6 bases and J dropped 6 bases, with 17 bases sitting between them. This CDR3 comprises 14 residues. In nucleotides, the CDR3 is TGTGCCAGCAGCCCCGATGACAGGTTCGATGGCTACACCTTC. Translation gives CASSPDDRFDGYTF.

V and J are TRBV4-2 and TRBJ1-1, with no clear D. V was clipped by 1 base and J by 1 base, with 7 bases between them. Germline CDR1 is LGHNA and CDR2 is YNFKEQ. The CDR3 is made up of 14 amino acids. In DNA, the CDR3 is TGTGCCAGCAGCCAAGCATTAGAGAACACTGAAGCTTTCTTT. Protein product: CASSQALENTEAFF.

This clonotype was seen a handful of times. V and J are TRBV6-1 and TRBJ1-1; 7 positions agree with TRBD1. The CDR3 is 16 residues long. The germline gives CDR1 MNHNS, CDR2 SASEGT. V was clipped by 5 bases and J by 2 bases; unmatched bases: 11. The CDR3: CASSPHWDRTNTEAFF. The CDR3 nucleotides are TGTGCCAGCAGTCCCCACTGGGACAGAACAAACACTGAAGCTTTCTTT.

The chain joins TRBV27 to TRBJ2-2, with D hard to call. There are 14 residues in the CDR3. V lost 7 bases and J 2 bases, leaving 11 bases between the germline ends. CDR1 and CDR2 from the germline V gene are MNHEY and SMNVEV (reference sequence). This CDR3 reads CASTLTFNTGELFF. The CDR3 DNA reads as TGTGCCAGCACACTTACCTTCAACACCGGGGAGCTGTTTTTT.

This clonotype was seen once. The junction departs from the called germline gene at one end, perhaps through a read error. The chain is built from TRBV24-1 and TRBJ2-5, with 9 bases matching TRBD2. The CDR3 totals 18 residues. Germline CDR1 reads KGHDR; CDR2 reads SFDVKD. The CDR3 sequence is CATSDSPQLAGVQGTQYF. The CDR3 nucleotides are TGTGCCACCAGTGATTCACCCCAACTAGCGGGTGTCCAAGGGACCCAGTACTTC.

Remarks on this clonotype: A junction end diverges from the germline sequence, so it may reflect a read error. This chain connects TRBV6-6 to TRBJ1-4; 9 nucleotides align to TRBD1. This CDR3 is built from 13 residues. Germline CDR1 reads MNHNY; CDR2 reads SVGAGI (reference sequence). CDR3 sequence: CASRDRGREKLLF. CDR3 coding DNA: TGTGCCAGCAGAGACAGGGGGAGGGAAAAACTGCTTTTT.

Comment on this clonotype: Its ends do not fully match the called genes, so a read error is possible. This sequence joins TRBV7-2 and TRBJ2-3; D is undetermined. The CDR3 consists of 13 residues. Germline-derived CDR1 and CDR2 are SGHTA and FQGNSA. CDR3 DNA: TGTGCCCGCAGCTTATCTTTCACAGATACGCAGTATTTT. Protein product: CARSLSFTDTQYF.

V gene TRBV28 combines with J gene TRBJ1-1; D is possibly TRBD1 (6 bases). This CDR3 contains 14 residues. Germline V gene data show CDR1 as MDHEN and CDR2 as SYDVKM. Trimming stripped 6 bases from V and 4 bases from J, with 15 bases between. DNA of the CDR3: TGTGCCAGCAGAATCGGGGGGGCAAGCACTGAAGCTTTCTTT. Residues: CASRIGGASTEAFF.

The chain links TRBV6-1 to TRBJ2-2; 10 bases agree with TRBD1. Germline-derived CDR1 and CDR2 are MNHNS and SASEGT. V lost 6 bases, J lost 0 bases, and 4 bases stayed unmatched. CDR3 length equals 16 residues. CDR3 sequence: CASRGGQGANTGELFF. The CDR3 nucleotides are TGTGCCAGCAGGGGAGGACAGGGGGCGAACACCGGGGAGCTGTTTTTT.

The chain is built from TRBV19 and TRBJ1-5, with D hard to call. Germline loops: CDR1 LNHDA, CDR2 SQIVND (reference sequence). Deletions cut 7 bases from V and 4 bases from J, with 14 bases between. The CDR3 loop spans 14 amino acids. The chain's CDR3 is CASKVKGPNQPQHF. The DNA of the CDR3 is TGTGCCAGTAAGGTGAAGGGCCCAAATCAGCCCCAGCATTTT.

This chain joins TRBV7-2 and TRBJ2-1; TRBD1 matches at 7 bases. The germline V gene encodes CDR1 SGHTA and CDR2 FQGNSA. The CDR3 runs 16 residues. Trimming took 5 bases from V and 0 from J; bases not matched to a gene: 7. The CDR3: CASSTWTGSSYNEQFF. The DNA of the CDR3 is TGTGCCAGCAGCACATGGACAGGCAGCTCCTACAATGAGCAGTTCTTC.

This clonotype was counted between two and nine times. This rearrangement joins TRBV27 to TRBJ2-3; D ambiguous. Germline assignment: CDR1 MNHEY and CDR2 SMNVEV (reference sequence). The CDR3 length is 13 residues. With 4 bases removed from V and 3 bases from J, the gap between germline ends came to 8 bases. CDR3 sequence (DNA): TGTGCCAGCAGTTCGCATAGAACAGATACGCAGTATTTT. Encoded protein: CASSSHRTDTQYF.

This clonotype was counted a single time. At one of its ends the junction is not consistent with the germline gene, which may arise from a read error. The chain carries TRBV11-2 and TRBJ1-2, with TRBD1 as a possible D gene (6 bases). In germline, CDR1 is SGHAT, CDR2 FQNNGV. The CDR3 length is 13 residues. CDR3 nucleotide sequence: TGTGCCAGCAGCCCCCGGGATTGGGGGGCCCTCCCCTTC. It specifies CASSPRDWGALPF.

This chain uses TRBV4-1 with TRBJ2-3, with 9 bases identical to TRBD1. Germline lookup yields CDR1 MGHRA and CDR2 YSYEKL. The length of the CDR3 is 17 residues. V gave up 1 base and J gave up 6 bases; unmatched junction bases: 11. The CDR3 here is CASSQVEPGQGLDTQYF. The CDR3 coding sequence is TGCGCCAGCAGCCAAGTTGAACCGGGACAGGGACTCGATACGCAGTATTTT.

V and J are TRBV27 and TRBJ2-1; 8 bases map to TRBD1. J gave up 4 bases and V 7 bases, and 9 bases lay outside the gene matches. The V gene's germline CDR1 is MNHEY and CDR2 SMNVEV (reference sequence). The CDR3 has 15 amino acids. The CDR3 here is CASTPWDRRYNEQFF. CDR3 coding DNA: TGTGCCAGCACCCCATGGGACAGGAGGTACAATGAGCAGTTCTTC.

The chain links TRBV20-1 to TRBJ2-2; 7 bases agree with TRBD1. The length of the CDR3 is 15 residues. The junction had 8 bases not matched to a gene; V was cut back by 6 bases and J by 1 base. Looked up from germline, CDR1 is DFQATT and CDR2 is SNEGSKA (reference sequence). The CDR3 DNA reads TGCAGTGCGCCCGACAGGGTCAGGAACACCGGGGAGCTGTTTTTT. It codes for CSAPDRVRNTGELFF.

CDR3 region: CASSLGRGINNEQFF. The CDR3 DNA reads TGTGCCAGCAGCTTAGGGCGCGGGATAAACAATGAGCAGTTCTTC. This sequence joins TRBV7-6 and TRBJ2-1; TRBD2 might be the D (6 bases). Germline CDR1 SGHVS, CDR2 FNYEAQ. The ends were cut back, 1 base at V and 5 bases at J, with 12 bases in the middle. This CDR3 has 15 residues. The whole variable domain, filled in from reference TRBV7-6 and TRBJ2-1, reads GAGVSQSPRYKVTKRGQDVALRCDPISGHVSLYWYRQALGQGPEFLTYFNYEAQQDKSGLPNDRFSAERPEGSISTLTIQRTEQRDSAMYRCASSLGRGINNEQFFGPGTRLTVL.